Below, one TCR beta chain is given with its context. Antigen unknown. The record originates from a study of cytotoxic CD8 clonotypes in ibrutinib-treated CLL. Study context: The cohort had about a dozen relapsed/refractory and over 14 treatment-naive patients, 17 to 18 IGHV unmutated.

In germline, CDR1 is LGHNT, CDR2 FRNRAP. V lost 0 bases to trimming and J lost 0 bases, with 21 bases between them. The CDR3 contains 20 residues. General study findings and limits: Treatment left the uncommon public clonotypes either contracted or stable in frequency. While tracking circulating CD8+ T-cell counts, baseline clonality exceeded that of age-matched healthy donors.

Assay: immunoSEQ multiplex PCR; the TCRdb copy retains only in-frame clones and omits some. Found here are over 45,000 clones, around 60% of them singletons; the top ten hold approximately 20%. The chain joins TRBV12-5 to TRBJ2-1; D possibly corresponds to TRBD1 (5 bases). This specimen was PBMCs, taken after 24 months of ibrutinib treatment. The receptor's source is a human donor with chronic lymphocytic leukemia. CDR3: CASGLVRAWGGPSSYNEQFF. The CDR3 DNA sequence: TGTGCTAGTGGTTTGGTACGTGCTTGGGGCGGACCCAGCTCCTACAATGAGCAGTTCTTC.